This is a list of T cell receptor beta chains from one sample in a study of monozygotic twins with inflammatory bowel disease. TCRdb re-called the 5' RACE reads and catalogs CDR3 proteins one per entry, DNA excluded. Listed are more than 120,000 distinct CDR3 sequences; under 2.5% falls within the top ten. Sample: blood. The receptors were sampled from a human donor with ulcerative colitis or Crohn's disease, or a healthy co-twin of an affected twin (not recorded which). Both conserved end residues are part of each CDR3.

J | V | CDR3
TRBJ2-2 | TRBV7-6 | CASSFTGFSGELFF
TRBJ2-3 | TRBV12-3/TRBV12-4 | CASSPITHFGGFITDTQYF
TRBJ2-1 | TRBV5-1 | CASSLASGSGPYNEQFF
TRBJ2-7 | TRBV30 | CAWSKQGGQYF
TRBJ1-2 | TRBV6-5 | CASSSLGRRAYGYTF
TRBJ1-4 | TRBV7-8 | CASSLSRDEKLFF
TRBJ1-1 | TRBV7-2 | CASSSLEGVNTEAFF
TRBJ1-1 | TRBV19 | CASSIVRALVPDTEAFF
TRBJ1-2 | TRBV9 | CASSWSMGEGGGYTF
TRBJ1-2 | TRBV7-9 | CASSLGQVYGYTF
TRBJ2-7 | TRBV12-3/TRBV12-4 | CASRPAQGFYEQYF
TRBJ2-5 | TRBV7-2 | CASSGQQETQYF
TRBJ2-1 | TRBV6-5 | CASSLYDSNEQFF
TRBJ2-3 | TRBV7-9 | CASSLDRGRRADTQYF
TRBJ2-5 | TRBV18 | CASSPEATRRETQYF
TRBJ2-7 | TRBV7-2 | CASSSGQGFHEQYF
TRBJ2-5 | TRBV5-1 | CASSLAASGGPQETQYF
TRBJ2-1 | TRBV7-2 | CASSSRDRAYNEQFF
TRBJ2-1 | TRBV30 | CAWSVGQLGYYEQFF
TRBJ1-2 | TRBV27 | CASSLDRNYGYTF
TRBJ2-3 | TRBV4-3 | CASSQDSGTGTDTQYF
TRBJ2-7 | TRBV5-1 | CASSLDTYEQYF
TRBJ2-5 | TRBV6-5 | CASSTDTSVRLETQYF
TRBJ2-3 | TRBV7-2 | CASSTRSGGITDTQYF